The present T cell receptor (beta chain) was sequenced within a study of blood T cell repertoires in COVID-19. Profiled with immunoSEQ multiplex PCR; TCRdb holds only in-frame clones, not every one. The sample contains 270,000 or so clones, roughly nine tenths of which appear only once. Germline CDR1 MGHRA, CDR2 YSYEKL. Germline trimming cut 4 bases from V and 5 bases from J; bases unmatched to any gene: 7. The CDR3 loop spans 14 amino acids. The clonotype was recovered from a woman aged 30 to 39 with COVID-19, enrolled during active disease. Source material: peripheral blood. The V and J genes are TRBV4-1 and TRBJ1-1, with TRBD1 identical over 7 bases. DNA of the CDR3: TGCGCCAGCAGCCTGGCTACAGGGGTTACTGAAGCTTTCTTT. This sequence encodes CASSLATGVTEAFF.